The sequence of this T cell receptor beta chain was determined in a study of T cell clonality in common variable immunodeficiency. Study-level points and caveats: Shared TCRbeta clones were fewer between CVID subjects than controls.

V lost 5 bases and J lost 3; bases outside the gene matches: 7. The CDR3 length is 15 residues. The germline V gene encodes CDR1 SGHTA and CDR2 FQGNSA. The repertoire was sequenced with immunoSEQ multiplex PCR; TCRdb's copy has only in-frame clones and lacks some. The sample was found to contain 50,000 to 65,000 clones, and every one recurs. This clone was counted many times. What it binds is not known. The CDR3 end lies 3 residues beyond the end of the read and is filled in from the germline J gene. J is TRBJ2-7 and V is TRBV7-2; TRBD1 aligns across 10 bases. This TCR was recovered from a person between 18 and 75 years old in good health. Source material: peripheral blood mononuclear cells. Incomplete CDR3 DNA: TGTGCCAGCAGCCGGGGACAGGGGAGCTTCTACGAG. Its translation is CASSRGQGSFYE. The full CDR3 protein reads CASSRGQGSFYEQYF.